This T cell receptor beta chain was captured by sequencing in a study of beta chain features in type 1 diabetes. Study results and caveats: In patients and controls equally, PCR might favor templates that are shorter.

Trimming took 5 bases from V and 2 from J, leaving 16 bases between them. This CDR3 contains 15 residues. Germline assignment: CDR1 SEHNR and CDR2 FQNEAQ (reference sequence). The authors reverse transcribed all of the isolated RNA, so sequencing captured expressed TCRB transcripts. Produced via immunoSEQ multiplex PCR; TCRdb's table is partial and in-frame only. The data hold about 400,000 clones, with over 10% observed a single time. This clone has more than one count but fewer than ten. Its cognate antigen is unknown. The TCR sequence derives from a man aged 18-30 years in good health. Sequencing was performed on naive CD4+ T cells from blood. V gene TRBV7-9 combines with J gene TRBJ2-7; D is unresolved. The DNA for the CDR3 is TGTGCCAGCAGCCCCGATGGTCCAGGCCCCTACGAGCAGTACTTC. This translates into CASSPDGPGPYEQYF.